One and the same sample provided the 5 T cell receptor beta chains below, sequenced in a study of cytomegalovirus exposure and HLA in healthy donors. It was with 60 Vbeta and 13 Jbeta primers that the PCR ran. The table came from immunoSEQ multiplex PCR; TCRdb's copy has only in-frame clones and leaves some out. This sample has 150,000 to 200,000 clones, with over 70% found just once. Sequencing was done on a sample of PBMCs. Receptors were obtained from a woman aged 40 to 50 in good health and CMV-seropositive.

The gene calls are TRBV18 and TRBJ2-1, with a weak D call TRBD2 (6 bases). The CDR3 totals 15 residues. Germline V gene sequence: CDR1 KGHSH, CDR2 LQKENI. V gave up 3 bases and J gave up 8 bases, with 17 bases separating them. CDR3 sequence (DNA): TGTGCCAGCTCACCCGACGTGGGACTTATCGATGAGCAGTTCTTC. It is translated as CASSPDVGLIDEQFF.

The table lists this clone with a count of one. The genes are TRBV7-9 and TRBJ1-2, with D maybe TRBD1 (5 bases). Germline-derived CDR1 and CDR2 are SEHNR and FQNEAQ (reference sequence). The V end lost 7 bases, the J end lost 8 bases, and 23 bases lay between the germline ends. The CDR3 sequence is 15 residues long. The CDR3 nucleotides are TGTGCCAGCAATTTGGGAGACAGTCGGGGGAAAGGCTACACCTTC. Protein product: CASNLGDSRGKGYTF.

The chain carries TRBV7-2 and TRBJ1-2, with 8 bases identical to TRBD1. Per the germline V gene, CDR1 is SGHTA and CDR2 is FQGNSA. Losses at the gene ends were 5 bases for V and 7 bases for J; bases not matched to a gene: 6. The CDR3 is 13 residues long. CDR3 coding DNA: TGTGCCAGCAGCCAGGACAGGGTGGTTGGCTACACCTTC. Amino acid sequence: CASSQDRVVGYTF.

The chain carries TRBV27 and TRBJ1-2, with TRBD1 matching 7 bases. From germline, CDR1 is MNHEY and CDR2 SMNVEV (reference sequence). V shed 6 bases, J shed 8 bases, and the junction held 9 bases outside the gene matches. This CDR3 comprises 13 residues. The DNA of the CDR3 is TGTGCCAGCAGACCCGGACAGGTAGGCGGCTACACCTTC. It yields the protein CASRPGQVGGYTF.

This clone was recorded once. The chain uses TRBV6-5 and TRBJ1-4; 7 bases are shared with TRBD1. Germline CDR1 MNHEY, CDR2 SVGAGI. The junction had 5 bases not matched to a gene; V was cut back by 8 bases and J by 2 bases. The CDR3 runs 14 residues. As DNA, the CDR3 is TGTGCCAGCCGGAGGGACAGTACTAATGAAAAACTGTTTTTT. This sequence encodes CASRRDSTNEKLFF.